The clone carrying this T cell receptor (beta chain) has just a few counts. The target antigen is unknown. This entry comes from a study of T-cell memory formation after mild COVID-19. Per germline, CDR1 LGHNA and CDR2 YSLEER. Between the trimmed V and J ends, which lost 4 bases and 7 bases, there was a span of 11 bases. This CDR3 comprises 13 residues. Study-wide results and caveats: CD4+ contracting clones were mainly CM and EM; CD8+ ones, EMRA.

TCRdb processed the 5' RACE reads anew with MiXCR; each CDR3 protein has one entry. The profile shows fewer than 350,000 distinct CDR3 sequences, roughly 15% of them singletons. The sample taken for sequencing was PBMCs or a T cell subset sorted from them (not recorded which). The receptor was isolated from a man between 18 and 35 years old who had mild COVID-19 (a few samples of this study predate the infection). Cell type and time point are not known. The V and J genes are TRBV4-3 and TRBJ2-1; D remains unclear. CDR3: CASSPQAGNEQFF. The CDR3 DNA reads TGCGCCAGCAGCCCTCAAGCCGGGAATGAGCAGTTCTTC.